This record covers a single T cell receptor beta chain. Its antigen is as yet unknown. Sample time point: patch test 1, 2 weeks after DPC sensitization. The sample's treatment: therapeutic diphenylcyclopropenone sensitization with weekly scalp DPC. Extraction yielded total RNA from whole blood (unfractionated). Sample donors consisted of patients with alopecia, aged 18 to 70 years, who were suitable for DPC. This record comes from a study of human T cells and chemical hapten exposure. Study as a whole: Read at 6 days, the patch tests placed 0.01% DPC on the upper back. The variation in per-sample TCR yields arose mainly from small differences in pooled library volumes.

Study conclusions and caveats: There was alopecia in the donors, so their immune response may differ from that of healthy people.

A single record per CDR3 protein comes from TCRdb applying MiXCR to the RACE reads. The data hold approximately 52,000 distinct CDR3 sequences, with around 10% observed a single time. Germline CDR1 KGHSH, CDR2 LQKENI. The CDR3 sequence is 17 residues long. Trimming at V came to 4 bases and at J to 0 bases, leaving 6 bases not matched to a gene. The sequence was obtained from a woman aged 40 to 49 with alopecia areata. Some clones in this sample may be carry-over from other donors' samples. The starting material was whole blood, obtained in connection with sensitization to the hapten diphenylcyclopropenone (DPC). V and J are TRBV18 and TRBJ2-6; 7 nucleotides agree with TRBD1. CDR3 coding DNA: TGTGCCAGCTCACAACGACAGGGTTCCTCTGGGGCCAACGTCCTGACTTTC. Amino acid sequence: CASSQRQGSSGANVLTF.